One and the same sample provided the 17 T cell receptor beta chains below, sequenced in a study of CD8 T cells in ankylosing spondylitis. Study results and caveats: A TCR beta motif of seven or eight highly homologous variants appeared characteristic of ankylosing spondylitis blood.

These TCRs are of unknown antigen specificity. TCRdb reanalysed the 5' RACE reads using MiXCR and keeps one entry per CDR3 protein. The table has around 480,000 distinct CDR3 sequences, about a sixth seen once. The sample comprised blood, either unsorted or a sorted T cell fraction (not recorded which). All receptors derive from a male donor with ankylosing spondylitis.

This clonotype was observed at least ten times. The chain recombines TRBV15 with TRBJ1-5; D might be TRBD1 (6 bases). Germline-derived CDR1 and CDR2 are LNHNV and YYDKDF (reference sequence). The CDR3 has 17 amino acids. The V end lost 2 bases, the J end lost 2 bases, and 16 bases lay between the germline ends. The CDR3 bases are TGTGCCACCAGCAGACCCAGGGGAGGCGTTGGCAATCAGCCCCAGCATTTT. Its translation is CATSRPRGGVGNQPQHF.

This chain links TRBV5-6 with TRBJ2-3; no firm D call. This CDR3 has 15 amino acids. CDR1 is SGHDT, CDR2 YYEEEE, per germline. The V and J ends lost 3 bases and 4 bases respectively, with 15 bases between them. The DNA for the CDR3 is TGTGCCAGCAGCTACCGGGCCCAAAGAGCAGATACGCAGTATTTT. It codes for CASSYRAQRADTQYF.

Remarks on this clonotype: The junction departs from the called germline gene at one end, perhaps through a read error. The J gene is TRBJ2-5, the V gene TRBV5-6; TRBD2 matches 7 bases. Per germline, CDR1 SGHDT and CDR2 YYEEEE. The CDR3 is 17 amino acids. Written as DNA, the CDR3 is TGTGCCATCAGCGTGGGGCTTTGGGCTAGCGGCCAAGAGACCCAGTACTTC. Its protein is CAISVGLWASGQETQYF.

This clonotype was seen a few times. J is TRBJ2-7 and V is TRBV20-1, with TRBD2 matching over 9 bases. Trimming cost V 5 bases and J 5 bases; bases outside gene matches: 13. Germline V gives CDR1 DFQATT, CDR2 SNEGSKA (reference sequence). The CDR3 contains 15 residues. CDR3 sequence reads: CSASRIAGVGNEQYF. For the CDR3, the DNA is TGCAGTGCTTCTCGAATAGCGGGAGTGGGGAACGAGCAGTACTTC.

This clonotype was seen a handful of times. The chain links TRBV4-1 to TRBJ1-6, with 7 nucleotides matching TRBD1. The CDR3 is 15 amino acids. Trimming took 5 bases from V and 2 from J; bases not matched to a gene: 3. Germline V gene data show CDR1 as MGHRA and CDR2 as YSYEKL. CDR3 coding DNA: TGCGCCAGCAGCTCAGGACAGGCCTATAATTCACCCCTCCACTTT. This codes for CASSSGQAYNSPLHF.

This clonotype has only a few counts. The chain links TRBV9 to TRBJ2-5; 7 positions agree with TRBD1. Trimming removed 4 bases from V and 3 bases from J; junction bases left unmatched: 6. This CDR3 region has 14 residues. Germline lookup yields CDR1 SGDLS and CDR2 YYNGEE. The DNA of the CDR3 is TGTGCCAGCAGCCGGGACAGCCGTAAAGAGACCCAGTACTTC. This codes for CASSRDSRKETQYF. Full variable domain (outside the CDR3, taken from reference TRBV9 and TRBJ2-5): DSGVTQTPKHLITATGQRVTLRCSPRSGDLSVYWYQQSLDQGLQFLIQYYNGEERAKGNILERFSAQQFPDLHSELNLSSLELGDSALYFCASSRDSRKETQYFGPGTRLLVL.

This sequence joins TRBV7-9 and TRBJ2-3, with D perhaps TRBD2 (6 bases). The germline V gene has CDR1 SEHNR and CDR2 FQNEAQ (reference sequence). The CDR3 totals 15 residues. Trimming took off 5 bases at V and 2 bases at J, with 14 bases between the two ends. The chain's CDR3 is CASSPGSGFTDTQYF. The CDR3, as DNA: TGTGCCAGCAGCCCAGGTAGCGGATTCACAGATACGCAGTATTTT. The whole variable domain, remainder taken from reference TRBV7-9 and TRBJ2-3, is DTGVSQNPRHKITKRGQNVTFRCDPISEHNRLYWYRQTLGQGPEFLTYFQNEAQLEKSRLLSDRFSAERPKGSFSTLEIQRTEQGDSAMYLCASSPGSGFTDTQYFGPGTRLTVL.

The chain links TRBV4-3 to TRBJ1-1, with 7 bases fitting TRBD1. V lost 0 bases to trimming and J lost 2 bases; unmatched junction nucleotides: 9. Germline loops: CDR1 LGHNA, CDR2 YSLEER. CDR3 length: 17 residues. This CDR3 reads CASSQEFQGGINTEAFF. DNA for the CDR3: TGCGCCAGCAGCCAAGAGTTTCAGGGGGGGATAAACACTGAAGCTTTCTTT.

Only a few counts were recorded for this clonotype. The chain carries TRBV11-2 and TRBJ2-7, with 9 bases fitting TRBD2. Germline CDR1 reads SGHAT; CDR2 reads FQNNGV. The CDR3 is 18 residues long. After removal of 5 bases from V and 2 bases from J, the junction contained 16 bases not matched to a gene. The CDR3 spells CASSHSGASGARAYEQYF. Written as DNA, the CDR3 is TGTGCCAGCAGCCACTCAGGGGCTAGCGGGGCCAGAGCCTACGAGCAGTACTTC.

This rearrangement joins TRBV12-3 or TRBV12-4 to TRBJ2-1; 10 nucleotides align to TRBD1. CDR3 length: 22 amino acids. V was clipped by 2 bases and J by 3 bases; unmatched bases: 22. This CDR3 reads CASSLRVLGQGMGAGRYNEQFF. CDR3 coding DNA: TGTGCCAGCAGTTTAAGGGTGTTGGGACAGGGGATGGGCGCGGGGCGCTACAATGAGCAGTTCTTC.

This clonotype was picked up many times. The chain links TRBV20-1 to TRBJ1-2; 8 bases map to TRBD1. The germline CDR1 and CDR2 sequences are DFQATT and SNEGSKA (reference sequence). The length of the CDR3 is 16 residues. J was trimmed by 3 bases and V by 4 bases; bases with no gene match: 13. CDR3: CSANPLTGASDYGYTF. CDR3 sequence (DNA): TGCAGTGCTAACCCTTTGACAGGGGCGTCTGACTATGGCTACACCTTC.

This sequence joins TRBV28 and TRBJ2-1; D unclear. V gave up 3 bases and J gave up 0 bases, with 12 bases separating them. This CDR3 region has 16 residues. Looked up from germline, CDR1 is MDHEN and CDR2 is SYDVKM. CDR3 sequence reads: CASSFVAESSYNEQFF. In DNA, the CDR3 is TGTGCCAGCAGTTTTGTCGCGGAAAGCTCCTACAATGAGCAGTTCTTC. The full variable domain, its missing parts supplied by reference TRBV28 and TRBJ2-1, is DVKVTQSSRYLVKRTGEKVFLECVQDMDHENMFWYRQDPGLGLRLIYFSYDVKMKEKGDIPEGYSVSREKKERFSLILESASTNQTSMYLCASSFVAESSYNEQFFGPGTRLTVL.

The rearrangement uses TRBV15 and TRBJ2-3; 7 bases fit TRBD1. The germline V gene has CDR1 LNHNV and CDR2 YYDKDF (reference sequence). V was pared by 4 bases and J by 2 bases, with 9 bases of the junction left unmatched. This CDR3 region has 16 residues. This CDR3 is CATSTSRGQVTDTQYF. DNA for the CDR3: TGTGCCACCAGCACGAGTAGGGGGCAGGTCACAGATACGCAGTATTTT.

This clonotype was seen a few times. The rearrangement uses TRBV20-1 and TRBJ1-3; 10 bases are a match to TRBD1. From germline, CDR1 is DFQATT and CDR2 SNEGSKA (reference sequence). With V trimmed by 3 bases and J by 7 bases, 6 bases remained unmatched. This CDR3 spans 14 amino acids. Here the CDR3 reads CSARAGQGVNTIYF. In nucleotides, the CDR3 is TGCAGTGCTAGGGCCGGACAGGGGGTGAACACCATATATTTT.

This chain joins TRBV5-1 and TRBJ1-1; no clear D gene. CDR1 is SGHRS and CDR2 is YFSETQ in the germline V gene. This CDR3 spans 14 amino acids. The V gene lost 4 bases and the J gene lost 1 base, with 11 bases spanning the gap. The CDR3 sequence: CASSMDGGNTEAFF. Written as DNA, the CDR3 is TGCGCCAGCAGCATGGACGGAGGGAACACTGAAGCTTTCTTT.

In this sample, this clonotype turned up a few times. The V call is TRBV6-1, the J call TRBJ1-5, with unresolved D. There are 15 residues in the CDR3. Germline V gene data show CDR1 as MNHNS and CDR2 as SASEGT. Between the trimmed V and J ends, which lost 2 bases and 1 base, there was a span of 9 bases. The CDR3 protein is CASSEKLGSNQPQHF. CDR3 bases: TGTGCCAGCAGTGAAAAGCTAGGGAGCAATCAGCCCCAGCATTTT.

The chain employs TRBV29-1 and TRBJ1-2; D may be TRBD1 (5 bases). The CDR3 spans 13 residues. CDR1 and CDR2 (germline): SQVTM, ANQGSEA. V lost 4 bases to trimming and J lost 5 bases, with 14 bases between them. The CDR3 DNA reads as TGCAGCGTTGGTACCGGGACCTGGTATGGCTACACCTTC. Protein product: CSVGTGTWYGYTF.